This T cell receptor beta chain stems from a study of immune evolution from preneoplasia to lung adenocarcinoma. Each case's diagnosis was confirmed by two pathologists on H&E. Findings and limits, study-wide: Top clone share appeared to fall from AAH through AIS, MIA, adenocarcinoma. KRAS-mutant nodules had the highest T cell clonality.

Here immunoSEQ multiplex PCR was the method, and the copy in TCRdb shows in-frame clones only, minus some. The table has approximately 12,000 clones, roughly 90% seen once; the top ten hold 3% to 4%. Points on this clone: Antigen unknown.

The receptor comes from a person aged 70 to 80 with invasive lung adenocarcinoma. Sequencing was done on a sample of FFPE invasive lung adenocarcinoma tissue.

The CDR3 DNA is TGTGCCTGGAGCCCCTCCCGCAGGGCTGGGGCCAACGTCCTGACTTTC. This translates into CAWSPSRRAGANVLTF. The rearrangement uses TRBV30 and TRBJ2-6; maybe TRBD1 (5 bases). Trimming left V 3 bases short and J 2 bases short, with 14 bases between. This CDR3 spans 16 amino acids. Germline values: CDR1 GTSNPN, CDR2 SVGIG (reference sequence).